The rows below give T cell receptor beta chains drawn from one sample of a study of blood T cell repertoires in COVID-19. Sequencing used immunoSEQ multiplex PCR; TCRdb keeps in-frame clones, though not all of them. The sample consists of about 160,000 clones, more than 70% of them appearing once. The source material was PBMCs or T cells enriched from blood (not recorded which). The receptors were gathered from a man in his 60s who had recovered from COVID-19. The CDR3 runs from the conserved cysteine through the conserved F or W. The D gene is left open where the match is weak. Some rows mark clone size as missing; the rest say once, few, many or name a class of expanded clone.

abundance	j_gene	d_gene	v_gene	CDR3nt	CDR3aa
NA	TRBJ2-3	NA	TRBV5-1	TGCGCCAGCAGCTTGGCCCCGACAGATACGCAGTATTTT	CASSLAPTDTQYF
NA	TRBJ1-3	NA	TRBV7-6	TGTGCCAGCAGCTTATCCCAGGGGACCGGGAACACCATATATTTT	CASSLSQGTGNTIYF
once	TRBJ1-3	NA	TRBV7-8	TGTGCCAGCAGCTTAGCAGCGTTGGGAAACACCATATATTTT	CASSLAALGNTIYF
NA	TRBJ2-7	NA	TRBV12-3/TRBV12-4	TGTGCCAGCAGTTTAGAACAGGGTTACGAGCAGTACTTC	CASSLEQGYEQYF
NA	TRBJ2-7	NA	TRBV4-2	TGTGCCAGCAGCCAAGCTAGGGGCTACGAGCAGTACTTC	CASSQARGYEQYF
NA	TRBJ1-2	NA	TRBV5-1	TGCGCCAGCAGCCCTACACCCGACACATATGGCTACACCTTC	CASSPTPDTYGYTF
once	TRBJ1-2	TRBD1	TRBV24-1	TGTGCCACCAGTGAAAGTTCGGGGTCAGGGGGAGGCTATGGCTACACCTTC	CATSESSGSGGGYGYTF
NA	TRBJ2-5	NA	TRBV28	TGTGCCAGCAGCGGGGGGATTATGACAGGGGCAGAGACCCAGTACTTC	CASSGGIMTGAETQYF
NA	TRBJ2-7	TRBD2	TRBV3-1/TRBV3-2	TGTGCCAGCAGCCATGGGACTAGCGGGAGTTACGAGCAGTACTTC	CASSHGTSGSYEQYF
NA	TRBJ1-6	NA	TRBV5-1	TGCGCCAGCAGCTTGGGAACTTCAGGGGTTAATTCACCCCTCCACTTT	CASSLGTSGVNSPLHF
NA	TRBJ2-5	NA	TRBV5-4	TGTGCCAGCAGCCAACCGGGCCCCGGGGGAGAGACCCAGTACTTC	CASSQPGPGGETQYF
once	TRBJ1-4	NA	TRBV2	TGTGCCAGCACAGGTTTAGCTAATGAAAAACTGTTTTTT	CASTGLANEKLFF
NA	TRBJ2-6	NA	TRBV9	TGTGCCAGCAGCGTTGACAGGACCTCTGGGGCCAACGTCCTGACTTTC	CASSVDRTSGANVLTF
NA	TRBJ2-7	TRBD1	TRBV11-2	TGTGCCAGCAGCACCGGGACAGGAGGATACGAGCAGTACTTC	CASSTGTGGYEQYF
NA	TRBJ2-7	NA	TRBV5-6	TGTGCCAGCAGCTTTTCGTCCGAGCAGTACTTC	CASSFSSEQYF
NA	TRBJ2-7	TRBD1	TRBV19	TGTGCCAGTCAACCCACAGGGGACCGGACCTACGAGCAGTACTTC	CASQPTGDRTYEQYF
NA	TRBJ1-1	NA	TRBV7-9	TGTGCCAGCAGCTTAACGGTGAACACTGAAGCTTTCTTT	CASSLTVNTEAFF
few	TRBJ1-6	TRBD1	TRBV5-1	TGCGCCAGCAGCTTTATTACAGGGGATCGGGGATCACCCCTCCACTTT	CASSFITGDRGSPLHF
NA	TRBJ2-1	TRBD2	TRBV2	TGTGCCAGAAATGGGGAGGGCGTTCAGGAGCAGTTCTTC	CARNGEGVQEQFF
once	TRBJ1-5	NA	TRBV2	TGTGCCTGCTCGAGGGATGATCAGCCCCAGCATTTT	CACSRDDQPQHF
NA	TRBJ2-2	NA	TRBV27	TGTGCCAGCAGTTTCAGACAGGAGAACACCGGGGAGCTGTTTTTT	CASSFRQENTGELFF
NA	TRBJ2-7	TRBD2	TRBV11-2	TGTGCCAGCAGCCCCCGTAGGATCTTAGCGGGAAACTCCTACGAGCAGTACTTC	CASSPRRILAGNSYEQYF
once	TRBJ2-5	NA	TRBV19	TGTGCCAGTAGTATAGGCCGAGGAGTTGGTCCCCAAGAGACCCAGTACTTC	CASSIGRGVGPQETQYF